Shown below are 19 T cell receptor beta chains from a single sample sequenced in a study of response to subunit inactivated influenza vaccine. TCRdb recomputed calls from the RT-PCR reads with MiXCR, one row per CDR3 protein. Among 500,000 to 600,000 distinct CDR3 sequences listed, approximately 12% were seen once. Here the sequenced sample was PBMCs from blood, taken on the day of vaccination. The receptors come from a man between 45 and 60 years old who received an inactivated influenza vaccine.

V is TRBV11-1 and J is TRBJ2-1; 9 positions agree with TRBD2. This CDR3 has 16 amino acids. From germline, CDR1 is SGHAT and CDR2 FQDESV (reference sequence). Trimming took 4 bases from V and 4 from J; bases not matched to a gene: 8. CDR3 nucleotides: TGTGCCAGCAGCTGCGGGGGGGGACTAGGGTACAATGAGCAGTTCTTC. This translates into CASSCGGGLGYNEQFF.

This clonotype appeared a few times. The rearrangement links TRBV14 to TRBJ2-3; unclear D gene. V was clipped by 6 bases and J by 0 bases, with 7 bases between them. Germline values: CDR1 SGHDN, CDR2 FVKESK. CDR3 length equals 13 residues. CDR3 bases: TGTGCCAGCAGAATGACTAGCACAGATACGCAGTATTTT. Its protein product is CASRMTSTDTQYF.

This clonotype was counted only a few times. The chain carries TRBV15 and TRBJ2-6; 10 bases map to TRBD1. The CDR3 contains 18 residues. The germline CDR1 and CDR2 sequences are LNHNV and YYDKDF (reference sequence). V dropped 0 bases and J dropped 3; count of bases not matched to a gene: 5. The CDR3 region has the DNA TGTGCCACCAGCAGAGAGGGTGGACAGGGGGTTGGGGCCAACGTCCTGACTTTC. Its protein product is CATSREGGQGVGANVLTF. Variable domain in full (rest from reference TRBV15 and TRBJ2-6): DAMVIQNPRYQVTQFGKPVTLSCSQTLNHNVMYWYQQKSSQAPKLLFHYYDKDFNNEADTPDNFQSRRPNTSFCFLDIRSPGLGDTAMYLCATSREGGQGVGANVLTFGAGSRLTVL.

This chain joins TRBV12-3 or TRBV12-4 and TRBJ1-1; possibly TRBD1 for D (5 bases). The CDR3 totals 17 residues. Trimming cost V 3 bases and J 7 bases, with 24 bases left between them. CDR3 DNA sequence: TGTGCCAGCAGTTTCCGTCGTCCGGCAGGGTTGGATTTTGAAGCTTTCTTT. Translation: CASSFRRPAGLDFEAFF.

The chain employs TRBV12-3 or TRBV12-4 and TRBJ2-3, with D maybe TRBD2 (6 bases). V was trimmed by 9 bases and J by 4 bases, leaving 17 bases between them. The CDR3 sequence is 14 residues long. CDR3 coding DNA: TGTGCCAGTAGCTCTTATCGGAGGGCAGATACGCAGTATTTT. Protein product: CASSSYRRADTQYF.

The CDR3 sequence is CASSSRGTVNYGYTF. DNA for the CDR3: TGTGCCAGCAGTTCTCGTGGGACAGTAAACTATGGCTACACCTTC. This rearrangement joins TRBV12-3 or TRBV12-4 to TRBJ1-2, with 7 bases fitting TRBD1. This CDR3 is 15 amino acids long. The junction had 7 bases not matched to a gene; V was cut back by 4 bases and J by 2 bases.

This clonotype was counted only a few times. V and J are TRBV12-3 or TRBV12-4 and TRBJ1-1; 7 bases are a match to TRBD1. After removal of 7 bases from V and 7 bases from J, the junction contained 6 bases not matched to a gene. The CDR3 contains 12 residues. CDR3 in DNA: TGTGCCAGCACTACGTACAGGGGTGAAGCTTTCTTT. Amino acids: CASTTYRGEAFF.

The CDR3 loop is CASSLSRTASPYNEQFF. The DNA for the CDR3 is TGTGCCAGCAGCTTATCCCGGACAGCTTCTCCCTACAATGAGCAGTTCTTC. The V and J genes are TRBV7-8 and TRBJ2-1, with D possibly matching TRBD1 (6 bases). Trimming took 2 bases from V and 2 from J, leaving 16 bases between them. Germline lookup yields CDR1 SGHVS and CDR2 FQNEAQ. CDR3 length: 17 residues.

The chain couples TRBV9 to TRBJ1-5; D is uncertain. Germline V gene sequence: CDR1 SGDLS, CDR2 YYNGEE. This CDR3 is 14 amino acids long. Between the trimmed V and J ends, which lost 3 bases and 5 bases, there was a span of 12 bases. CDR3 in DNA: TGTGCCAGCAGCGGAAGAGAGGCCGATCAGCCCCAGCATTTT. It specifies CASSGREADQPQHF.

The chain combines TRBV20-1 with TRBJ2-5, with 14 positions matching TRBD2. V shed 3 bases and J 5 bases; nucleotides not matched to a gene: 5. CDR3 length: 15 residues. CDR1 and CDR2 (germline): DFQATT, SNEGSKA (reference sequence). The CDR3 loop reads CSARTSGRALETQYF. In DNA form, the CDR3 reads TGCAGTGCTAGGACTAGCGGGAGGGCCCTGGAGACCCAGTACTTC.

This clonotype has a handful of counts. The gene calls are TRBV20-1 and TRBJ2-5; D gene uncertain. The CDR3 totals 14 residues. Trimming removed 1 base from V and 0 bases from J, with 9 bases in between. Germline V gene sequence: CDR1 DFQATT, CDR2 SNEGSKA (reference sequence). As DNA, the CDR3 is TGCAGTGCTAGAGGCAGTCGACACCAAGAGACCCAGTACTTC. Its translation: CSARGSRHQETQYF.

The sample holds one count of this clonotype. The CDR3: CASSSRRGGYNEQFF. The CDR3 nucleotides read TGTGCCAGTAGTAGCCGGCGGGGGGGCTACAATGAGCAGTTCTTC. This chain connects TRBV19 to TRBJ2-1; 9 bases line up with TRBD2. This CDR3 spans 15 amino acids. Germline V gives CDR1 LNHDA, CDR2 SQIVND (reference sequence). V shed 4 bases, J shed 3 bases, and the junction held 4 bases outside the gene matches.

The chain couples TRBV5-1 to TRBJ2-1; perhaps TRBD2 as D (5 bases). Per germline, CDR1 SGHRS and CDR2 YFSETQ. Trimming left V 0 bases short and J 8 bases short, with 21 bases between. The CDR3 has 17 residues. Written as DNA, the CDR3 is TGCGCCAGCAGCTTGGGAGCGGCCCTAAGGCCTCCGGATGAGCAGTTCTTC. Translation: CASSLGAALRPPDEQFF.

This chain uses TRBV5-1 with TRBJ2-6, with D possibly matching TRBD1 (6 bases). Deletions cut 4 bases from V and 0 bases from J, with 14 bases between. From germline, CDR1 is SGHRS and CDR2 YFSETQ. CDR3 length: 17 amino acids. CDR3 nucleotide sequence: TGCGCCAGCAGCAGATGGACAGCCTCCTCTGGGGCCAACGTCCTGACTTTC. Amino acids: CASSRWTASSGANVLTF.

This clonotype has just a few counts. This sequence joins TRBV10-2 and TRBJ2-1; D call uncertain. Trimming removed 0 bases from V and 6 bases from J, with 12 bases in between. The CDR3 contains 15 residues. CDR1 is WSHSY and CDR2 is SAAADI in the germline V gene. CDR3 sequence (DNA): TGCGCCAGCAGTGAGTCGAGGCTGCGAAGCAATGAGCAGTTCTTC. Amino acids: CASSESRLRSNEQFF.

V usage is TRBV2 and J usage is TRBJ1-1, with D unclear. The CDR3 contains 11 residues. The germline gives CDR1 SNHLY, CDR2 FYNNEI. V was trimmed by 6 bases and J by 4 bases, leaving 6 bases between them. For the CDR3, the DNA is TGTGCCAGCAGCACAGCCACTGAAGCTTTCTTT. This encodes CASSTATEAFF. Supplemented by reference TRBV2 and TRBJ1-1, the full variable domain reads EPEVTQTPSHQVTQMGQEVILRCVPISNHLYFYWYRQILGQKVEFLVSFYNNEISEKSEIFDDQFSVERPDGSNFTLKIRSTKLEDSAMYFCASSTATEAFFGQGTRLTVV.

V and J are TRBV5-1 and TRBJ2-5, with D tentatively TRBD2 (6 bases). Per the germline V gene, CDR1 is SGHRS and CDR2 is YFSETQ. The V and J ends lost 0 bases and 1 base respectively, with 13 bases between them. This CDR3 region has 16 residues. The CDR3 spells CASSLAVRGLQETQYF. In nucleotides, the CDR3 is TGCGCCAGCAGCTTGGCGGTGCGGGGCCTCCAAGAGACCCAGTACTTC.

This clonotype was observed a few times. The CDR3 DNA reads as TGTGCCAGCAGCTTTTTTAGCGGGTACACCGGGGAGCTGTTTTTT. Its protein product is CASSFFSGYTGELFF. The J gene is TRBJ2-2, the V gene TRBV7-2; 7 bases are a match to TRBD2. Germline trimming cut 3 bases from V and 3 bases from J; bases unmatched to any gene: 4. The CDR3 loop spans 15 amino acids. The V gene's germline CDR1 is SGHTA and CDR2 FQGNSA.

Concerning this clonotype itself: This may arise from a read error, as a much more abundant clone is one base away. This chain joins TRBV12-3 or TRBV12-4 and TRBJ2-4; D gene uncertain. There are 14 residues in the CDR3. The CDR3 sequence is CASSPPFRKNIEYF. CDR3 in DNA: TGTGCCAGCAGTCCCCCGTTTAGAAAAAACATTGAGTACTTC.